This T cell receptor beta chain originates from a study of Ad26.COV2.S vaccination and SARS-CoV-2 variants. Some clones are missing from TCRdb's copy, which holds only in-frame ones; the method was immunoSEQ multiplex PCR. The sample has about 390,000 clones, about 85% seen once. Documented treatment: about 20 received Ad26.COV2.S at low or high dose, single or two shots; about 5 received placebo; per-sample allocation not given. Vaccine and placebo recipients were sampled on day 63 after the first injection. The CDR3 extends over 13 amino acids. Germline V gene lookup returns CDR1 SGHRS and CDR2 YFSETQ. Trimming shortened V by 2 bases and J by 1 base, and 6 bases separated the two germline ends.

V usage is TRBV5-1 and J usage is TRBJ1-1; D is uncertain. The sample here was peripheral blood, taken in a trial of Ad26.COV2.S vaccine versus placebo. The TCR originated in a person between 18 and 65 years old who received the Ad26.COV2.S COVID-19 vaccine or a placebo. CDR3 coding DNA: TGCGCCAGCAGCTTATTTTCGAACACTGAAGCTTTCTTT. Protein sequence: CASSLFSNTEAFF.